This TCR beta chain is from a study of Graves' ophthalmopathy and Graves' hyperthyroidism. Whole-study findings and limits: It was with roughly 71% sensitivity and around 72% specificity that the model predicted ophthalmopathy progression.

The CDR3 extends over 12 amino acids. The germline V and J ends were trimmed by 0 bases and 7 bases, with 6 bases remaining between them. CDR1 and CDR2 from the germline V gene are SNHLY and FYNNEI. This clonotype was picked up many times. Its antigen is still unknown. For repertoire sequencing, the TCR beta CDR3 regions were amplified from RNA transcripts. Scientists carried out first-round RT-PCR using HTBI primers and then a second-round multiplex PCR. TCRdb reprocessed the multiplex PCR reads via MiXCR and lists one record per CDR3 protein. The sample holds about 210,000 distinct CDR3 sequences, approximately 28% seen once.

This chain uses TRBV2 with TRBJ2-5; D is uncertain. Material: peripheral blood. The clonotype comes from a man aged 50 or older with Graves' ophthalmopathy. CDR3 in DNA: TGTGCCAGCAGTGAAGCGCAGCGGACCCAGTACTTC. Amino acid sequence: CASSEAQRTQYF.